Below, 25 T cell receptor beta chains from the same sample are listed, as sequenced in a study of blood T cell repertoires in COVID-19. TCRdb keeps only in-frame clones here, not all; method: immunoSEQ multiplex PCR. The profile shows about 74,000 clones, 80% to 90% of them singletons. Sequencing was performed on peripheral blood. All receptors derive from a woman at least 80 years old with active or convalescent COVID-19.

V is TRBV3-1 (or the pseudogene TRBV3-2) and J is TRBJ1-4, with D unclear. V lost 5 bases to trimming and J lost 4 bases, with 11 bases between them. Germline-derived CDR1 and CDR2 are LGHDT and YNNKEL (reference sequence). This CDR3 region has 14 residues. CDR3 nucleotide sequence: TGTGCCAGCAGCTCAGTCGGGGTTAATGAAAAACTGTTTTTT. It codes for CASSSVGVNEKLFF.

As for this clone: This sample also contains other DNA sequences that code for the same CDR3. The CDR3 region is CSAPGPNEQFF. The CDR3 nucleotides read TGCAGTGCACCCGGTCCGAATGAGCAGTTCTTC. J is TRBJ2-1 and V is TRBV20-1, with unresolved D. This CDR3 is built from 11 residues. Trimming took 6 bases from V and 7 from J, leaving 10 bases between them. CDR1 is DFQATT and CDR2 is SNEGSKA in the germline V gene (reference sequence).

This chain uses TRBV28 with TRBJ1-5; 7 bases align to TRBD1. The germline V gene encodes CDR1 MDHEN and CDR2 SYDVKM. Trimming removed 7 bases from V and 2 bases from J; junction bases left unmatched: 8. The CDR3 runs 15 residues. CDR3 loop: CASTSRGTGNQPQHF. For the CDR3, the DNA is TGTGCCAGCACCTCCAGGGGGACAGGCAATCAGCCCCAGCATTTT.

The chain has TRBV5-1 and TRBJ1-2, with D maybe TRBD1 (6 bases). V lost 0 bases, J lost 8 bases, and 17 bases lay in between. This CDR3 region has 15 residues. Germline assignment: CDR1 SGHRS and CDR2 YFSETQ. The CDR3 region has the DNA TGCGCCAGCAGCTTGGTTGGGGGCGCCGATGGAGGCTACACCTTC. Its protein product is CASSLVGGADGGYTF.

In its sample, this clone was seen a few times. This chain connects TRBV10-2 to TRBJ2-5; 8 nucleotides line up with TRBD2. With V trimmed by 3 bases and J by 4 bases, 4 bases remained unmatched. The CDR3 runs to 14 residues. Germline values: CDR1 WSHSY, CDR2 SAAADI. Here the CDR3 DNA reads TGCGCCAGCAGTGACGCGGGGGGAGGAGAGACCCAGTACTTC. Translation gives CASSDAGGGETQYF.

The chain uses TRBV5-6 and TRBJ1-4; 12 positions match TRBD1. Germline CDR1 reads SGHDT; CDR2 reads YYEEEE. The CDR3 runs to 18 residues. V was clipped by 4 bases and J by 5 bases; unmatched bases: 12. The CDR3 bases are TGTGCCAGCAGCGCGGCGGGACAGGGGGCGCGCGGGAATGAAAAACTGTTTTTT. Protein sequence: CASSAAGQGARGNEKLFF.

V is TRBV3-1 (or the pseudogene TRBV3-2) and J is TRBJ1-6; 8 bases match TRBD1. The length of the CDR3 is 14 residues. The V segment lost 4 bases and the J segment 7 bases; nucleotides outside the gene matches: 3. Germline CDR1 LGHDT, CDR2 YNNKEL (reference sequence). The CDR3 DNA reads TGTGCCAGCAGCCCCGACAGGGGAAATTCACCCCTCCACTTT. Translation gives CASSPDRGNSPLHF.

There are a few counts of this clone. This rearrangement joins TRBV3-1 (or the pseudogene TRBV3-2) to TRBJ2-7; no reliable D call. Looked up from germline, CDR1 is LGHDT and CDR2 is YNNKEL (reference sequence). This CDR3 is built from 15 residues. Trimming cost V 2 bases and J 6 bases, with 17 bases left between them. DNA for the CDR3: TGTGCCAGCAGCCAATCCCGAACCCGCGGAGCCGAGCAGTACTTC. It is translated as CASSQSRTRGAEQYF.

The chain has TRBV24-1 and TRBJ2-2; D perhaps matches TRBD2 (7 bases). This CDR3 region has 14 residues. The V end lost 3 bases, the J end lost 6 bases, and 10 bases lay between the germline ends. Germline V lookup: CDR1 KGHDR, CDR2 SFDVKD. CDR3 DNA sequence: TGTGCCACCAGTGATACAGGGAGGGCCGGGGAGCTGTTTTTT. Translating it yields CATSDTGRAGELFF.

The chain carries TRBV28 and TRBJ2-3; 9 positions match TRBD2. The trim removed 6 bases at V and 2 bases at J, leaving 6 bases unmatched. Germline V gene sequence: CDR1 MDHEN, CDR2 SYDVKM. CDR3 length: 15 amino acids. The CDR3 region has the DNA TGTGCCAGCAGCCTGGCGGGGGGGGCCACAGATACGCAGTATTTT. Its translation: CASSLAGGATDTQYF.

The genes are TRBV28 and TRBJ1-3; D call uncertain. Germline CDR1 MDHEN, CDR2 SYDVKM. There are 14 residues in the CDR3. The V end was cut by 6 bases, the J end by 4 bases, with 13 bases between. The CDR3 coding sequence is TGTGCCAGCAGCCTACGGAGTCTAGGAAACACCATATATTTT. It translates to CASSLRSLGNTIYF. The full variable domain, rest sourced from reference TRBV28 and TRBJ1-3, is DVKVTQSSRYLVKRTGEKVFLECVQDMDHENMFWYRQDPGLGLRLIYFSYDVKMKEKGDIPEGYSVSREKKERFSLILESASTNQTSMYLCASSLRSLGNTIYFGEGSWLTVV.

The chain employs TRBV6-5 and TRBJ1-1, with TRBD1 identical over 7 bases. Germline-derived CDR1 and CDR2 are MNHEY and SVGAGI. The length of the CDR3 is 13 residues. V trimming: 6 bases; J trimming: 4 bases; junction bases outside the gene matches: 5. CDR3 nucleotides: TGTGCCAGCAGAAAAACAGGGGTCACTGAAGCTTTCTTT. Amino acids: CASRKTGVTEAFF.

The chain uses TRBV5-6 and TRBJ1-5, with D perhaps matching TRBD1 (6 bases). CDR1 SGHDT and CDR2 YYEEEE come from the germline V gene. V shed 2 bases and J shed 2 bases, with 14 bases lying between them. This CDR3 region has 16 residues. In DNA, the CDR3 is TGTGCCAGCAGCTTCGGATCAGGGGTGGGCAATCAGCCCCAGCATTTT. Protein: CASSFGSGVGNQPQHF.

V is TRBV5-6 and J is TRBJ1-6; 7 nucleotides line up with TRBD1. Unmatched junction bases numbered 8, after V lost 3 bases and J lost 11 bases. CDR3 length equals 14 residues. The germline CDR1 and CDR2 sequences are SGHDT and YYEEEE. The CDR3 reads CASSSGQAAAPLHF. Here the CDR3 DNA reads TGTGCCAGCAGCTCCGGACAGGCCGCGGCACCCCTCCACTTT.

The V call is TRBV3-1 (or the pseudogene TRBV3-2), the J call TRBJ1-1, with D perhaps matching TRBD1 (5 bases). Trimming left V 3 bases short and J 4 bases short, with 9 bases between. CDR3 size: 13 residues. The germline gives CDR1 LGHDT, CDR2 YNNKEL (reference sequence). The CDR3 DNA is TGTGCCAGCAGCCACCTGGGGGGCACTGAAGCTTTCTTT. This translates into CASSHLGGTEAFF.

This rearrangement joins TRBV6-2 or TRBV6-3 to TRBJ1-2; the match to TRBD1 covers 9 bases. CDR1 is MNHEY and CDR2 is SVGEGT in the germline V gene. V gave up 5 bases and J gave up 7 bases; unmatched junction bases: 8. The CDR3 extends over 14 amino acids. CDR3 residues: CASSTGQGLSGYTF. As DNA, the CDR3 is TGTGCCAGCAGTACGGGACAGGGTCTAAGTGGCTACACCTTC.

The CDR3 sequence: CASSQENTYTEAFF. The CDR3, as DNA: TGCGCCAGCAGCCAAGAAAACACCTACACTGAAGCTTTCTTT. The V and J genes are TRBV4-1 and TRBJ1-1; no reliable D call. The CDR3 totals 14 residues. Trimming stripped 0 bases from V and 3 bases from J, with 8 bases between. The germline V gene encodes CDR1 MGHRA and CDR2 YSYEKL.

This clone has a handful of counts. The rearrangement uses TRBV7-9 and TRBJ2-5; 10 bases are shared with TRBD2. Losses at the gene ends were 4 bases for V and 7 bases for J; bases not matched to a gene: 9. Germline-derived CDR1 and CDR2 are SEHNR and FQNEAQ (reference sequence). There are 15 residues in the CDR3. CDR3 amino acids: CASSSGLAGDGTQYF. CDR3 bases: TGTGCCAGCAGCTCGGGGCTAGCGGGGGATGGGACCCAGTACTTC.

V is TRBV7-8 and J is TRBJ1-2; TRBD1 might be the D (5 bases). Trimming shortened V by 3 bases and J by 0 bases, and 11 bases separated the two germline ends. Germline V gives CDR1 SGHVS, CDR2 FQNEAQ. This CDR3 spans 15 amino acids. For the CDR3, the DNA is TGTGCCAGCAGCTTGACCGGGGGTTCTAACTATGGCTACACCTTC. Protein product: CASSLTGGSNYGYTF.

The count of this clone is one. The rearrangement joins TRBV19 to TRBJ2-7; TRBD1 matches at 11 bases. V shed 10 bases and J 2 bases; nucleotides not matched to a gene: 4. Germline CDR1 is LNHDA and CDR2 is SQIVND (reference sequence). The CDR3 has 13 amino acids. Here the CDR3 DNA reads TGTGCCACAAGGGACAGGGGGACCTACGAGCAGTACTTC. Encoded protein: CATRDRGTYEQYF.

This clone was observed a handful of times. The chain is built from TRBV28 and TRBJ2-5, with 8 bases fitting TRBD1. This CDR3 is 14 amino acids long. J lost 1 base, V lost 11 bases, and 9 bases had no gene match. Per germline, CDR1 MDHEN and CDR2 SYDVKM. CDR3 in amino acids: CAPRAGGRQETQYF. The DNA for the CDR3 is TGTGCCCCCCGAGCAGGGGGCCGCCAAGAGACCCAGTACTTC.

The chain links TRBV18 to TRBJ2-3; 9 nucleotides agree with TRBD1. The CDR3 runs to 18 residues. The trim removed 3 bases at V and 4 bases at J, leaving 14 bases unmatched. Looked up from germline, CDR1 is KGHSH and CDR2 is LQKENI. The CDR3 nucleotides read TGTGCCAGCTCACCGGGACAGGGTGTTTCTTGGAGCGCAGATACGCAGTATTTT. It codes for CASSPGQGVSWSADTQYF.

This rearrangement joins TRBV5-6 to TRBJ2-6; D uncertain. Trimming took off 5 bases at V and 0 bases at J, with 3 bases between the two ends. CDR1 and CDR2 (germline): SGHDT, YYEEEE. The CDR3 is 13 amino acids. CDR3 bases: TGTGCCAGCAGGGCCTCTGGGGCCAACGTCCTGACTTTC. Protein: CASRASGANVLTF.

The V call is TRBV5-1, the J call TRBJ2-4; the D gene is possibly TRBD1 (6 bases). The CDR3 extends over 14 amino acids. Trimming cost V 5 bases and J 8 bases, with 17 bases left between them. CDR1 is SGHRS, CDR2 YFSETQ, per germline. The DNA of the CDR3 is TGCGCCAGCAGGGACCAGGGGAATAGTGACATTCAGTACTTC. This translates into CASRDQGNSDIQYF.

The CDR3 loop reads CASSQDVHTF. The CDR3 DNA is TGTGCCAGCAGCCAAGATGTTCATACCTTC. The chain combines TRBV14 with TRBJ1-2; no definite D call. The CDR3 has 10 residues. In germline, CDR1 is SGHDN, CDR2 FVKESK. The V end was cut by 0 bases, the J end by 14 bases, with 7 bases between.